This T cell receptor (beta chain) came from a study of T cell repertoires in cytomegalovirus infection. Study as a whole: Carrying CMV and the relevant HLA type showed in public TCR beta signatures.

CDR3 size: 17 residues. Germline CDR1 reads DFQATT; CDR2 reads SNEGSKA (reference sequence). Trimming removed 0 bases at V and 5 bases at J, with 22 bases between. This clonotype has only a few counts. As yet, its antigen is unknown. Findings of the study overall: The study found HLA-C-restricted CMV-specific TCR beta clonotypes dominating the ex vivo response.

TCRdb recomputed calls from the reads with MiXCR, one row per CDR3 protein. The sample records approximately 500,000 distinct CDR3 sequences, more than 30% being singletons. The material was cultured PBMCs, obtained from culture after CMV antigen stimulation. This TCR was recovered from a human donor in good health (CMV status not recorded). Some clones in this sample may be carry-over from other donors' samples. The V gene is TRBV20-1, the J gene TRBJ1-1, with a possible D match to TRBD1 (5 bases). CDR3 amino acids: CSARDRAGTVGRTEAFF. In DNA form, the CDR3 reads TGCAGTGCTAGAGACCGCGCCGGGACGGTGGGGAGGACTGAAGCTTTCTTT.